Listed below are T cell receptor beta chains from one sample, sequenced in a study of PD-L1 blockade in urothelial cancer. Clones were sequenced by immunoSEQ multiplex PCR, and TCRdb holds only the in-frame ones, with some missing. The sample lists about 45,000 clones, around 80% occurring once. The input for sequencing was PBMCs, taken around atezolizumab (anti-PD-L1) treatment. The receptor set was obtained from a man aged 55-75 years with urothelial cancer. The CDR3 runs from the conserved cysteine through the conserved F or W. A D gene is named only where the DNA matches it firmly. Rows may omit the clone size; those that give it use once, few, many or a size class.

TRBJ2-3 TRBV7-8 - TRBD2 CASSILAGGTDTQYF TGTGCCAGCAGCATACTAGCGGGAGGCACAGATACGCAGTATTTT
TRBJ1-4 TRBV5-8 - - CASSLEGGAQGSEKLFF TGTGCCAGCAGCTTGGAAGGGGGGGCCCAGGGTTCCGAAAAACTGTTTTTT
TRBJ2-7 TRBV27 once - CASSLSTVYEQYF TGTGCCAGCAGTTTATCGACAGTATACGAGCAGTACTTC
TRBJ1-1 TRBV9 few - CASSVARAENTEAFF TGTGCCAGCAGCGTAGCGAGGGCCGAGAACACTGAAGCTTTCTTT
TRBJ2-1 TRBV6-1 - - CASGGPAGTYNEQFF TGTGCCAGCGGCGGGCCCGCTGGTACCTACAATGAGCAGTTCTTC
TRBJ1-1 TRBV2 - - CASRAVTQNTEAFF TGTGCCAGCAGGGCGGTCACTCAGAACACTGAAGCTTTCTTT
TRBJ2-1 TRBV5-1 - TRBD1 CASSSFGPGQLSYNEQFF TGCGCCAGCAGCTCATTCGGTCCGGGACAGCTCTCCTACAATGAGCAGTTCTTC
TRBJ2-2 TRBV25-1 - - CASRPGQNTGELFF TGTGCCAGCAGACCGGGACAGAACACCGGGGAGCTGTTTTTT
TRBJ1-2 TRBV19 - TRBD1 CASNPSIRTGGIGGYTF TGTGCCAGCAACCCTTCAATCCGGACAGGGGGGATCGGTGGCTACACCTTC
TRBJ2-7 TRBV5-5 - - CASSPPGGVYEQYF TGTGCCAGCAGCCCCCCCGGGGGTGTCTACGAGCAGTACTTC
TRBJ1-2 TRBV7-8 - TRBD1 CASSLAGTAYGYTF TGTGCCAGCAGCTTAGCCGGGACAGCGTATGGCTACACCTTC
TRBJ2-3 TRBV15 - TRBD1 CATSRDRGLVDTQYF TGTGCCACCAGCAGAGACAGGGGGCTGGTGGATACGCAGTATTTT
TRBJ2-7 TRBV10-3 - TRBD2 CAISESTSGVIQYF TGTGCCATCAGTGAGTCGACTAGCGGGGTTATTCAGTACTTC
TRBJ2-7 TRBV11-2 many - CASSLSGEQYF TGTGCCAGCAGCTTATCGGGCGAGCAGTACTTC
TRBJ2-3 TRBV5-1 - TRBD2 CASSLGGTSGTDTQYF TGCGCCAGCAGCTTGGGAGGGACTAGCGGCACAGATACGCAGTATTTT
TRBJ2-3 TRBV11-2 few TRBD2 CASSLGGGSSTDTQYF TGTGCCAGCAGCTTAGGGGGAGGGTCGAGCACAGATACGCAGTATTTT
TRBJ1-1 TRBV5-4 - - CASRQDRTEAFF TGTGCCTCCAGACAGGATCGCACTGAAGCTTTCTTT
TRBJ2-1 TRBV10-3 many TRBD2 CAILAGDDNEQFF TGTGCCATCCTAGCGGGAGACGACAATGAGCAGTTCTTC
TRBJ1-1 TRBV11-2 - - CASSSMAAGLHAEAFF TGTGCCAGCAGCTCTATGGCGGCGGGTTTGCATGCTGAAGCTTTCTTT
TRBJ1-2 TRBV30 few TRBD1 CAWSGGQPNLGGYTF TGTGCCTGGAGTGGGGGACAGCCTAACCTGGGTGGCTACACCTTC
TRBJ2-5 TRBV7-8 - TRBD1 CASSLPGQAEETQYF TGTGCCAGCAGCTTACCAGGACAGGCCGAAGAGACCCAGTACTTC
TRBJ2-7 TRBV20-1 - - CSASRTAEQYF TGCAGTGCTAGCAGGACAGCCGAGCAGTACTTC
TRBJ1-4 TRBV11-2 few TRBD1 CASSSFRDRGLKLFF TGTGCCAGCAGCTCCTTCCGGGACAGGGGGCTGAAACTGTTTTTT
TRBJ2-7 TRBV7-6 - TRBD2 CASSLETSGGISYEQYF TGTGCCAGCAGCTTAGAGACTAGCGGGGGGATTTCCTACGAGCAGTACTTC
TRBJ2-7 TRBV5-1 - TRBD1 CASSVRQGGTYEQYF TGCGCCAGCAGCGTAAGACAGGGGGGAACCTACGAGCAGTACTTC
TRBJ1-2 TRBV5-4 - - CASSSGGERYGYTF TGTGCCAGCAGCTCGGGGGGGGAACGATATGGCTACACCTTC
TRBJ1-1 TRBV5-1 - - CASSFGGNTEAFF TGCGCCAGCAGCTTCGGCGGGAACACTGAAGCTTTCTTT
TRBJ2-1 TRBV20-1 - TRBD1 CSALQGNEQFF TGCAGTGCTTTACAGGGGAATGAGCAGTTCTTC
TRBJ1-2 TRBV19 - - CASSTGKYGYTF TGTGCCAGTAGTACAGGGAAGTATGGCTACACCTTC
TRBJ1-5 TRBV4-1 - - CASSQTGGIGKPQHF TGCGCCAGCAGCCAAACGGGCGGAATCGGGAAGCCCCAGCATTTT
TRBJ2-7 TRBV21-1 - - CASSHNRDHSTPGGDYEQYF TGTGCCAGCAGCCATAACAGGGACCACTCCACCCCCGGGGGGGATTACGAGCAGTACTTC
TRBJ1-1 TRBV5-1 many TRBD1 CASSRGQGGGNTEAFF TGCGCCAGCAGCCGCGGACAGGGGGGTGGGAACACTGAAGCTTTCTTT
TRBJ2-3 TRBV29-1 - TRBD2 CSVVSGAGDTQYF TGCAGCGTTGTAAGCGGGGCCGGAGATACGCAGTATTTT
TRBJ1-2 TRBV7-9 - - CATGTEAFGYTF TGTGCCACCGGGACTGAGGCCTTTGGCTACACCTTC
TRBJ1-2 TRBV5-4 - TRBD1 CASSSGGGYGYTF TGTGCCAGCAGCTCAGGGGGCGGCTATGGCTACACCTTC
TRBJ1-4 TRBV7-9 - - CASSRALQGFDEKLFF TGTGCCAGCAGCCGAGCTCTTCAGGGGTTTGATGAAAAACTGTTTTTT
TRBJ1-5 TRBV6-5 - - CASSYSKQNQPQHF TGTGCCAGCAGTTACTCGAAGCAAAATCAGCCCCAGCATTTT
TRBJ2-1 TRBV13 - - CASSLGLTDNEQFF TGTGCCAGCAGCTTAGGGCTAACCGACAATGAGCAGTTCTTC
TRBJ1-2 TRBV30 - TRBD1 CAWRGQGRGYTF TGTGCCTGGAGAGGACAGGGCAGGGGCTACACCTTC
TRBJ1-3 TRBV5-6 - TRBD1 CASSYGTGGNLYTIYF TGTGCCAGCAGTTACGGGACAGGGGGCAACCTTTACACCATATATTTT
TRBJ2-7 TRBV7-9 - - CASSSSLWGEAYEQYF TGTGCCAGCAGCTCGAGCTTGTGGGGGGAAGCCTACGAGCAGTACTTC
TRBJ1-1 TRBV28 few - CASRGGNTEAFF TGTGCCAGCCGGGGGGGCAACACTGAAGCTTTCTTT
TRBJ2-3 TRBV7-2 - - CASSKGGATAGTQYF TGTGCCAGCAGCAAAGGGGGGGCTACGGCAGGGACGCAGTATTTT
TRBJ2-5 TRBV27 - TRBD2 CASSLLTSGRAQETQYF TGTGCCAGCAGTTTACTCACTAGCGGGAGGGCCCAAGAGACCCAGTACTTC
TRBJ2-1 TRBV30 - - CAWEGGTEQFF TGTGCCTGGGAGGGGGGGACTGAGCAGTTCTTC
TRBJ2-7 TRBV19 once - CASSIAAGQTYEQYF TGTGCCAGTAGTATAGCCGCGGGGCAGACCTACGAGCAGTACTTC
TRBJ2-7 TRBV6-5 - TRBD1 CASSLLGTGLDEQYF TGTGCCAGCAGCCTCCTAGGGACAGGGTTGGACGAGCAGTACTTC
TRBJ2-7 TRBV28 few TRBD2 CASSLFGLAGSSYEQYF TGTGCCAGCAGTTTGTTCGGACTAGCGGGTAGCTCCTACGAGCAGTACTTC
TRBJ1-5 TRBV19 - - CASSNRDPNQPQHF TGTGCCAGTAGCAACAGGGATCCAAATCAGCCCCAGCATTTT